These T cell receptor beta chains were read from a single sample in a study of T cell responses to AZD1222 COVID-19 vaccine. The table came from immunoSEQ multiplex PCR; TCRdb's copy has only in-frame clones and leaves some out. The sample consists of about 98,000 clones, 70% to 90% of them appearing once. The sequences come from peripheral blood, collected on day 0 of AZD1222 vaccination. These receptors all stem from an adult in good health. CDR3s include the opening cysteine and the closing phenylalanine or tryptophan. A D gene is named only where the DNA matches it firmly. Only some rows state a clone size, as once, few, many or a class for expanded clones.

len: 15
j_gene: TRBJ1-5
v_gene: TRBV7-2
abundance: NA
d_gene: TRBD1
CDR3nt: TGTGCCAGCAGCTCCGGGACAGGGGCAGGACAGCCCCAGCATTTT
CDR3aa: CASSSGTGAGQPQHF

len: 15
j_gene: TRBJ1-6
v_gene: TRBV6-5
abundance: NA
d_gene: NA
CDR3nt: TGTGCCAGCAGTTACGTGGGGACATATAATTCACCCCTCCACTTT
CDR3aa: CASSYVGTYNSPLHF

len: 14
j_gene: TRBJ1-1
v_gene: TRBV6-5
abundance: NA
d_gene: NA
CDR3nt: TGTGCCAGCAGTCCGGGGGTTGCGGTTACTGAAGCTTTCTTT
CDR3aa: CASSPGVAVTEAFF

len: 16
j_gene: TRBJ2-1
v_gene: TRBV9
abundance: NA
d_gene: NA
CDR3nt: TGTGCCAGCACCCCAATTGGGGGCGAATTCGGGAATGAGCAGTTCTTC
CDR3aa: CASTPIGGEFGNEQFF

len: 14
j_gene: TRBJ1-2
v_gene: TRBV9
abundance: NA
d_gene: TRBD1
CDR3nt: TGTGCCAGCAGCACACAGCAGGGGGGCTATGGCTACACCTTC
CDR3aa: CASSTQQGGYGYTF

len: 15
j_gene: TRBJ2-1
v_gene: TRBV9
abundance: few
d_gene: TRBD1
CDR3nt: TGTGCCAGCAGCGCCGGGACAGGACACTACAATGAGCAGTTCTTC
CDR3aa: CASSAGTGHYNEQFF

len: 15
j_gene: TRBJ1-5
v_gene: TRBV5-1
abundance: NA
d_gene: NA
CDR3nt: TGCGCCAGCAGCTTGGACGGCTATAGCAATCAGCCCCAGCATTTT
CDR3aa: CASSLDGYSNQPQHF

len: 16
j_gene: TRBJ1-1
v_gene: TRBV5-6
abundance: NA
d_gene: TRBD1
CDR3nt: TGTGCCAGCAGCTTGACGCAGGGGGCTAAGGGCACTGAAGCTTTCTTT
CDR3aa: CASSLTQGAKGTEAFF

len: 13
j_gene: TRBJ1-5
v_gene: TRBV24-1
abundance: NA
d_gene: NA
CDR3nt: TGTGCCACGAGTAGGGAAAACAATCAGCCCCAGCATTTT
CDR3aa: CATSRENNQPQHF

len: 13
j_gene: TRBJ2-1
v_gene: TRBV11-2
abundance: NA
d_gene: NA
CDR3nt: TGTGCCAGCAGCTTAAGACTCCCCAATGAGCAGTTCTTC
CDR3aa: CASSLRLPNEQFF

len: 15
j_gene: TRBJ2-1
v_gene: TRBV13
abundance: NA
d_gene: TRBD2
CDR3nt: TGTGCCAGCAGCCCAGGTGGCGGGGGTTACAATGAGCAGTTCTTC
CDR3aa: CASSPGGGGYNEQFF

len: 11
j_gene: TRBJ2-3
v_gene: TRBV7-8
abundance: NA
d_gene: NA
CDR3nt: TGTGCCAGCAGCTTAGTAGATACGCAGTATTTT
CDR3aa: CASSLVDTQYF

len: 15
j_gene: TRBJ2-7
v_gene: TRBV4-3
abundance: NA
d_gene: NA
CDR3nt: TGCGCCAGCAGCCAAGATCCCGACAGAACCTACGAGCAGTACTTC
CDR3aa: CASSQDPDRTYEQYF

len: 14
j_gene: TRBJ2-7
v_gene: TRBV5-1
abundance: NA
d_gene: NA
CDR3nt: TGCGCCAGCAGCTTGGGGGCAGGTACCTACGAGCAGTACTTC
CDR3aa: CASSLGAGTYEQYF

len: 15
j_gene: TRBJ1-5
v_gene: TRBV19
abundance: once
d_gene: NA
CDR3nt: TGTGCCAGTAGTAGGGGACATCTTAGCAATCAGCCCCAGCATTTT
CDR3aa: CASSRGHLSNQPQHF

len: 15
j_gene: TRBJ2-2
v_gene: TRBV9
abundance: NA
d_gene: TRBD1
CDR3nt: TGTGCCAGCAGCGCACAGGGGGCGTACACCGGGGAGCTGTTTTTT
CDR3aa: CASSAQGAYTGELFF

len: 19
j_gene: TRBJ1-5
v_gene: TRBV19
abundance: NA
d_gene: TRBD1
CDR3nt: TGTGCCAGTAGTGCTTTAGGGGACAGGGGGCGAGACCCACCCAGGCCCCAGCATTTT
CDR3aa: CASSALGDRGRDPPRPQHF

len: 15
j_gene: TRBJ2-7
v_gene: TRBV3-1/TRBV3-2
abundance: NA
d_gene: NA
CDR3nt: TGTGCCAGCAGCCAATTCCAGGGGCCTAGCGGCGAGCAGTACTTC
CDR3aa: CASSQFQGPSGEQYF

len: 14
j_gene: TRBJ1-5
v_gene: TRBV29-1
abundance: NA
d_gene: NA
CDR3nt: TGCAGCGTTCGCCACTCGGGGCCGAATCAGCCCCAGCATTTT
CDR3aa: CSVRHSGPNQPQHF

len: 15
j_gene: TRBJ2-7
v_gene: TRBV4-3
abundance: NA
d_gene: NA
CDR3nt: TGCGCCAGCAGCCAAGATAGGTCCAACTCCTACGAGCAGTACTTC
CDR3aa: CASSQDRSNSYEQYF

len: 13
j_gene: TRBJ1-2
v_gene: TRBV19
abundance: NA
d_gene: NA
CDR3nt: TGTGCCAGTAGACCCAGGGGAGAGGGGGGCTACACCTTC
CDR3aa: CASRPRGEGGYTF

len: 14
j_gene: TRBJ2-7
v_gene: TRBV27
abundance: NA
d_gene: NA
CDR3nt: TGTGCCAGCAGGGCGTTCGGGGGCTCCTACGAGCAGTACTTC
CDR3aa: CASRAFGGSYEQYF

len: 17
j_gene: TRBJ2-4
v_gene: TRBV9
abundance: once
d_gene: TRBD2
CDR3nt: TGTGCCAGCAGCGTAGGGCTTAGCGGGGACGCCAAAAACATTCAGTACTTC
CDR3aa: CASSVGLSGDAKNIQYF

len: 14
j_gene: TRBJ2-3
v_gene: TRBV2
abundance: NA
d_gene: NA
CDR3nt: TGTGCCAGCAGCCCGGGACAATGGACAGATACGCAGTATTTT
CDR3aa: CASSPGQWTDTQYF

len: 15
j_gene: TRBJ2-3
v_gene: TRBV7-9
abundance: NA
d_gene: TRBD1
CDR3nt: TGTGCCAGCAGCCAAGACAGGGGGCTCCGAACTACGCAGTATTTT
CDR3aa: CASSQDRGLRTTQYF

len: 14
j_gene: TRBJ2-7
v_gene: TRBV5-5
abundance: NA
d_gene: TRBD1
CDR3nt: TGTGCCAGCAGCTTGACGGGACAGGCCTACGAGCAGTACTTC
CDR3aa: CASSLTGQAYEQYF

len: 14
j_gene: TRBJ2-5
v_gene: TRBV11-3
abundance: NA
d_gene: NA
CDR3nt: TGTGCCAGCAGCTTAGGGCAGGGGAGTAAGACCCAGTACTTC
CDR3aa: CASSLGQGSKTQYF

len: 16
j_gene: TRBJ1-2
v_gene: TRBV9
abundance: NA
d_gene: NA
CDR3nt: TGTGCCAGCAGCCCATCAGGGGCAAAATCTAACTATGGCTACACCTTC
CDR3aa: CASSPSGAKSNYGYTF

len: 17
j_gene: TRBJ1-2
v_gene: TRBV28
abundance: NA
d_gene: TRBD1
CDR3nt: TGTGCCAGCAGTTTACTAGGGACAGGGGAGGGAAACTATGGCTACACCTTC
CDR3aa: CASSLLGTGEGNYGYTF

len: 12
j_gene: TRBJ2-1
v_gene: TRBV27
abundance: NA
d_gene: NA
CDR3nt: TGTGCCAGCAGTTCACGATACAATGAGCAGTTCTTC
CDR3aa: CASSSRYNEQFF

len: 16
j_gene: TRBJ2-1
v_gene: TRBV28
abundance: NA
d_gene: TRBD2
CDR3nt: TGTGCCAGCATAGGTTGGACTAGCGGGGGGAACAATGAGCAGTTCTTC
CDR3aa: CASIGWTSGGNNEQFF

len: 13
j_gene: TRBJ2-2
v_gene: TRBV7-2
abundance: NA
d_gene: NA
CDR3nt: TGTGCCAGCAGCTTAGAGAGAACCGGGGAGCTGTTTTTT
CDR3aa: CASSLERTGELFF

len: 13
j_gene: TRBJ1-2
v_gene: TRBV6-6
abundance: NA
d_gene: TRBD1
CDR3nt: TGTGCCAGCAGCTCGACAGGGAACTATGGCTACACCTTC
CDR3aa: CASSSTGNYGYTF

len: 16
j_gene: TRBJ1-3
v_gene: TRBV7-8
abundance: NA
d_gene: NA
CDR3nt: TGTGCCAGCAGCTTAGTCCCCCCGGTCTCTGGAAACACCATATATTTT
CDR3aa: CASSLVPPVSGNTIYF

len: 13
j_gene: TRBJ2-7
v_gene: TRBV2
abundance: NA
d_gene: NA
CDR3nt: TGTGCCAGCAGCGTGGGACACCGCTACGAGCAGTACTTC
CDR3aa: CASSVGHRYEQYF

len: 15
j_gene: TRBJ2-7
v_gene: TRBV4-3
abundance: few
d_gene: NA
CDR3nt: TGCGCCAGCAGCCAAGATTTCGGCGGTTCCTACGAGCAGTACTTC
CDR3aa: CASSQDFGGSYEQYF

len: 14
j_gene: TRBJ1-2
v_gene: TRBV11-2
abundance: NA
d_gene: NA
CDR3nt: TGTGCCAGCAGCTTTGCAGGAGGGCCCTATGGCTACACCTTC
CDR3aa: CASSFAGGPYGYTF

len: 15
j_gene: TRBJ2-1
v_gene: TRBV3-1/TRBV3-2
abundance: NA
d_gene: NA
CDR3nt: TGTGCCAGCAGCCAAGATCCGAGTGGCAGGGATGAGCAGTTCTTC
CDR3aa: CASSQDPSGRDEQFF

len: 18
j_gene: TRBJ2-7
v_gene: TRBV7-2
abundance: NA
d_gene: TRBD2
CDR3nt: TGTGCCAGCAGCTTAGTGGTTAGCGGGAGCCTGTCGTTCTACGAGCAGTACTTC
CDR3aa: CASSLVVSGSLSFYEQYF

len: 18
j_gene: TRBJ2-7
v_gene: TRBV5-1
abundance: NA
d_gene: TRBD1
CDR3nt: TGCGCCAGCAGCCTTTATTCCGTGGGCGGGACAGGAGCTTCAGAGCAGTACTTC
CDR3aa: CASSLYSVGGTGASEQYF

len: 15
j_gene: TRBJ1-3
v_gene: TRBV2
abundance: NA
d_gene: NA
CDR3nt: TGTGCCAGCAGTACCGTAGGACTTAACGGAAACACCATATATTTT
CDR3aa: CASSTVGLNGNTIYF

len: 15
j_gene: TRBJ2-7
v_gene: TRBV4-2
abundance: NA
d_gene: TRBD1
CDR3nt: TGTGCCAGCAGCCAAGCAACAGGGGGCCCCTACGAGCAGTACTTC
CDR3aa: CASSQATGGPYEQYF

len: 15
j_gene: TRBJ1-2
v_gene: TRBV2
abundance: NA
d_gene: NA
CDR3nt: TGTGCCAGCAGCGAAGGGGCGGGGCCCGACTATGGCTACACCTTC
CDR3aa: CASSEGAGPDYGYTF

len: 15
j_gene: TRBJ1-1
v_gene: TRBV19
abundance: NA
d_gene: NA
CDR3nt: TGTGCCACAGCGGCCTTTCTTGGACGGGGCACTGAAGCTTTCTTT
CDR3aa: CATAAFLGRGTEAFF

len: 13
j_gene: TRBJ1-6
v_gene: TRBV11-3
abundance: NA
d_gene: NA
CDR3nt: TGTGCCAGCAGTCTGGACCGCGATTCACCCCTCCACTTT
CDR3aa: CASSLDRDSPLHF

len: 15
j_gene: TRBJ2-3
v_gene: TRBV9
abundance: NA
d_gene: NA
CDR3nt: TGTGCCAGCAGCCAGCAGGGGCAGGTAACAGATACGCAGTATTTT
CDR3aa: CASSQQGQVTDTQYF

len: 12
j_gene: TRBJ2-1
v_gene: TRBV4-1
abundance: NA
d_gene: NA
CDR3nt: TGCGCCAGCAGCCAAGCGGTCGGTGAGCAGTTCTTC
CDR3aa: CASSQAVGEQFF

len: 14
j_gene: TRBJ1-5
v_gene: TRBV6-5
abundance: NA
d_gene: TRBD1
CDR3nt: TGTGCCAGCAGTCGACAGGGGTACAATCAGCCCCAGCATTTT
CDR3aa: CASSRQGYNQPQHF

len: 15
j_gene: TRBJ2-2
v_gene: TRBV11-1
abundance: NA
d_gene: TRBD2
CDR3nt: TGTGCCAGCAGCTTCCCGGGGGGGGGCACCGGGGAGCTGTTTTTT
CDR3aa: CASSFPGGGTGELFF